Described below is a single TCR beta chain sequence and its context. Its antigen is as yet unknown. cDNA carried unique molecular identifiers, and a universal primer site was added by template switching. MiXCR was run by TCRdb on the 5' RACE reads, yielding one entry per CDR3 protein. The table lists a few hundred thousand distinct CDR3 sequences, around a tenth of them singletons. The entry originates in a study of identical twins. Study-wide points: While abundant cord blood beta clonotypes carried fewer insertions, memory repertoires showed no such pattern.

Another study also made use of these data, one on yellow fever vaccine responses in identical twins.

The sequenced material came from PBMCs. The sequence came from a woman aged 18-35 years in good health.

The CDR3 DNA sequence: TGTGCCAGCAGTGTAATTGGACTGTCAGCGGGCGAGACCCAGTACTTC. Translating gives CASSVIGLSAGETQYF. The genes are TRBV28 and TRBJ2-5, with D maybe TRBD2 (6 bases). This CDR3 comprises 16 residues. The V and J ends lost 5 bases and 5 bases respectively, with 21 bases between them. The germline V gene has CDR1 MDHEN and CDR2 SYDVKM.